This is a list of T cell receptor beta chains from one sample in a study of blood T cell repertoires in COVID-19. Here immunoSEQ multiplex PCR was the method, and the copy in TCRdb shows in-frame clones only, minus some. The table includes a few hundred thousand clones, approximately 81% detected once. The source material was peripheral blood. These receptors all come from a woman older than 75 with active or convalescent COVID-19. Each CDR3 is given with its conserved first and last residue. The D gene is left open where the match is weak.

CDR3 protein	V gene	D gene	J gene
CASSFLVTNNEQFF	TRBV7-2	.	TRBJ2-1
CASSFQGLETQYF	TRBV11-1	.	TRBJ2-5
CASSWTNAGVNYEQYF	TRBV19	TRBD2	TRBJ2-7
CASSLDLINTGELFF	TRBV5-4	.	TRBJ2-2
CASSPQTGMSGYTF	TRBV7-9	TRBD1	TRBJ1-2
CASTRPGQGAYGYTF	TRBV6-5	TRBD1	TRBJ1-2
CASSLAVTGINQPQHF	TRBV7-2	TRBD1	TRBJ1-5
CATRGADTQYF	TRBV24-1	.	TRBJ2-3
CASSLTGGFSSTDTQYF	TRBV7-9	.	TRBJ2-3
CASLLGGKEPQHF	TRBV28	.	TRBJ1-5
CSASGGAYNEQFF	TRBV20-1	TRBD2	TRBJ2-1
CASSEMGQGASGEKLFF	TRBV6-1	TRBD1	TRBJ1-4
CASSVSTSGSYEQYF	TRBV6-2/TRBV6-3	TRBD2	TRBJ2-7
CASSLWDRGAAEAFF	TRBV19	TRBD1	TRBJ1-1
CASSSLNRGRSPNTGELFF	TRBV5-6	TRBD1	TRBJ2-2
CASSLQGPSQPQHF	TRBV2	TRBD1	TRBJ1-5
CASSLLTGGFAYEQYF	TRBV11-3	TRBD1	TRBJ2-7
CASSFRHGLNTEAFF	TRBV6-2/TRBV6-3	.	TRBJ1-1
CASSSNGGTEAFF	TRBV18	.	TRBJ1-1
CASSLNIMGADYNEQFF	TRBV11-3	.	TRBJ2-1
CASSLQAAETNEKLFF	TRBV7-2	.	TRBJ1-4
CASSLTGYYNEQFF	TRBV7-6	TRBD1	TRBJ2-1
CATSVAGDTQYF	TRBV24-1	.	TRBJ2-3
CASSSDPRRTDTQYF	TRBV7-2	.	TRBJ2-3
CASRTPQLAGFYNEQFF	TRBV7-9	TRBD2	TRBJ2-1
CAISEWGEGSQPQHF	TRBV10-3	.	TRBJ1-5
CASSSVREHPSYGYTF	TRBV11-2	.	TRBJ1-2
CASSIHGQGVFGYTF	TRBV19	TRBD1	TRBJ1-2
CASSSSGTGGAGFF	TRBV6-5	TRBD1	TRBJ1-1
CASSGQASYEQYF	TRBV19	TRBD1	TRBJ2-7
CASSVGPSGTDTQYF	TRBV9	.	TRBJ2-3
CASSADRRGNNQPQHF	TRBV6-1	.	TRBJ1-5
CASSGTGKSEKLFF	TRBV2	.	TRBJ1-4
CASSPTQGGYGYTF	TRBV5-1	.	TRBJ1-2
CASSPGGGPGNTIYF	TRBV9	.	TRBJ1-3
CASSSRAGTEAFF	TRBV11-3	.	TRBJ1-1
CATPGKERDYGYTF	TRBV28	.	TRBJ1-2
CGTKGTSGRAELFF	TRBV19	TRBD2	TRBJ2-2
CASSQFTGSYNEQFF	TRBV3-1/TRBV3-2	.	TRBJ2-1
CAWSVRGGGELFF	TRBV30	TRBD2	TRBJ2-2
CASSPDTYNEQFF	TRBV11-2	.	TRBJ2-1
CASSVQGSSQPQHF	TRBV5-5	TRBD1	TRBJ1-5
CASSPRDRVGYTF	TRBV18	TRBD1	TRBJ1-2
CASSSEGQGYF	TRBV6-2/TRBV6-3	TRBD1	TRBJ2-5
CASSFGTRLDEQYF	TRBV11-2	TRBD2	TRBJ2-7
CASRGRGTDTQYF	TRBV19	TRBD2	TRBJ2-3
CASSFGGSSYEQYF	TRBV5-1	TRBD2	TRBJ2-7
CASSYSRTGGTYEQYF	TRBV6-6	TRBD1	TRBJ2-7
CASSYSETDRDTEAFF	TRBV6-5	.	TRBJ1-1
CASSLLQGTTGELFF	TRBV5-1	.	TRBJ2-2